Following are 27 T cell receptor beta chains from one sample sequenced in a study of technical replicates of blood from a few donors. TCRdb's table, derived via immunoSEQ multiplex PCR, lists solely in-frame clones and lacks some. The sample consists of some 80,000 clones, about 94% of them appearing once. The specimen was T cells isolated from PBMCs. The receptors here all came from a human donor in good health.

In this sample, this clone turned up a few times. The chain has TRBV30 and TRBJ1-5; a possible D gene is TRBD1 (5 bases). The CDR3 runs to 16 residues. From germline, CDR1 is GTSNPN and CDR2 SVGIG (reference sequence). Trimming pared 2 bases from V and 1 base from J, leaving 15 bases between. This chain's CDR3 is CAWSRRKGLSNQPQHF. The CDR3 DNA sequence: TGTGCCTGGAGTCGCCGTAAGGGGTTGAGCAATCAGCCCCAGCATTTT. The variable domain in full, with the rest retrieved from reference TRBV30 and TRBJ1-5, is SQTIHQWPATLVQPVGSPLSLECTVEGTSNPNLYWYRQAAGRGLQLLFYSVGIGQISSEVPQNLSASRPQDRQFILSSKKLLLSDSGFYLCAWSRRKGLSNQPQHFGDGTRLSIL.

The V gene is TRBV5-5, the J gene TRBJ2-6, with D perhaps matching TRBD1 (7 bases). This CDR3 has 16 amino acids. Germline CDR1 reads SGHKS; CDR2 reads YYEKEE (reference sequence). V lost 2 bases and J lost 3, with 12 bases in between. CDR3 in amino acids: CASSLSGGSGANVLTF. As DNA, the CDR3 is TGTGCCAGCAGCTTATCAGGGGGGAGTGGGGCCAACGTCCTGACTTTC. Full variable domain (missing parts from reference TRBV5-5 and TRBJ2-6): DAGVTQSPTHLIKTRGQQVTLRCSPISGHKSVSWYQQVLGQGPQFIFQYYEKEERGRGNFPDRFSARQFPNYSSELNVNALLLGDSALYLCASSLSGGSGANVLTFGAGSRLTVL.

This chain joins TRBV7-2 and TRBJ2-7; 13 bases fit TRBD2. The CDR3 length is 14 residues. The germline CDR1 and CDR2 sequences are SGHTA and FQGNSA. J was trimmed by 4 bases and V by 6 bases; bases with no gene match: 3. CDR3 amino acids: CASRLAGGSYEQYF. The CDR3 DNA is TGTGCCAGCAGACTAGCGGGAGGGAGTTACGAGCAGTACTTC.

The chain carries TRBV5-5 and TRBJ2-3, with D unclear. The CDR3 totals 14 residues. The V and J ends lost 3 bases and 6 bases respectively, with 14 bases between them. CDR1 SGHKS and CDR2 YYEKEE come from the germline V gene (reference sequence). The CDR3 sequence: CASSSVPTWDTQYF. The CDR3 DNA sequence: TGTGCCAGCAGCTCGGTCCCGACATGGGATACGCAGTATTTT.

V gene TRBV12-5 combines with J gene TRBJ2-1; 7 nucleotides align to TRBD2. Germline V gene sequence: CDR1 LGHNT, CDR2 FRNRAP. After removal of 6 bases from V and 1 base from J, the junction contained 9 bases not matched to a gene. The CDR3 covers 16 residues. CDR3 protein: CASGGSSGGSYNEQFF. The CDR3 region has the DNA TGTGCTAGTGGGGGGTCTAGCGGAGGTTCCTACAATGAGCAGTTCTTC.

The chain uses TRBV6-4 and TRBJ1-1, with a tentative D call TRBD1 (5 bases). The CDR3 sequence is 13 residues long. V shed 0 bases and J shed 4 bases, with 6 bases lying between them. The germline V gene encodes CDR1 MRHNA and CDR2 SNTAGT. The CDR3 loop is CASSDSTGTEAFF. DNA for the CDR3: TGTGCCAGCAGTGACTCCACAGGCACTGAAGCTTTCTTT.

This clone was recorded only once. The V call is TRBV12-2, the J call TRBJ2-1; the table's D call, TRBD1, was not checked against the DNA. TRBV12-2 is an annotated pseudogene. This CDR3 has 17 residues. The DNA for the CDR3 is TGTGCAAGTCGCTTAGCGTTCCCAGGGGGTTCCTACAATGAGCAGTTCTTC. Amino acid sequence: CASRLAFPGGSYNEQFF.

The gene calls are TRBV11-2 and TRBJ1-1, with a possible D match to TRBD1 (5 bases). CDR1 is SGHAT, CDR2 FQNNGV, per germline. Trimming left V 5 bases short and J 0 bases short, with 13 bases between. CDR3 length: 15 residues. CDR3 protein: CASSPVGPMNTEAFF. The CDR3 DNA reads TGTGCCAGCAGCCCCGTGGGGCCCATGAACACTGAAGCTTTCTTT.

The chain combines TRBV7-2 with TRBJ1-3; no definite D call. The ends were cut back, 4 bases at V and 0 bases at J, with 10 bases in the middle. Germline lookup yields CDR1 SGHTA and CDR2 FQGNSA. The CDR3 extends over 15 amino acids. The CDR3 loop is CASSYTPLSGNTIYF. As DNA, the CDR3 is TGTGCCAGCAGCTACACGCCCCTCTCTGGAAACACCATATATTTT.

The genes are TRBV18 and TRBJ1-1, with 8 bases identical to TRBD1. CDR3 length: 18 amino acids. The V segment lost 3 bases and the J segment 5 bases; nucleotides outside the gene matches: 17. From germline, CDR1 is KGHSH and CDR2 LQKENI. The CDR3 coding sequence is TGTGCCAGCTCACCGGATTCCGGGACAGGATATTCGGGGACTGAAGCTTTCTTT. Translation: CASSPDSGTGYSGTEAFF.

The chain couples TRBV19 to TRBJ2-2; no clear D gene. The CDR3 is 14 amino acids. Germline CDR1 is LNHDA and CDR2 is SQIVND (reference sequence). Between the trimmed V and J ends, which lost 7 bases and 0 bases, there was a span of 9 bases. The chain's CDR3 is CASITRTNTGELFF. The CDR3, as DNA: TGTGCCAGTATAACCAGGACGAACACCGGGGAGCTGTTTTTT.

The J gene is TRBJ2-6, the V gene TRBV19; tentative D call: TRBD2 (5 bases). V was cut by 3 bases and J by 0 bases, with 6 bases left in between. Germline V CDR1 and CDR2: LNHDA, SQIVND (reference sequence). This CDR3 has 15 residues. CDR3 loop: CASSMRVSGANVLTF. The CDR3 DNA follows: TGTGCCAGTAGTATGCGGGTCTCTGGGGCCAACGTCCTGACTTTC.

The chain couples TRBV10-3 to TRBJ2-1; tentatively, D is TRBD2 (6 bases). CDR3 length: 12 amino acids. Trimming left V 10 bases short and J 6 bases short, with 13 bases between. Germline V lookup: CDR1 ENHRY, CDR2 SYGVKD. The DNA for the CDR3 is TGTGCCACTACGGGACTCTCCAATGAGCAGTTCTTC. Translation: CATTGLSNEQFF.

This clone was observed a few times. This chain links TRBV6-5 with TRBJ1-1, with D possibly matching TRBD1 (5 bases). Germline V gene sequence: CDR1 MNHEY, CDR2 SVGAGI. V lost 0 bases, J lost 4 bases, and 12 bases lay in between. CDR3 length: 15 residues. CDR3 amino acids: CASSYSIGASTEAFF. Written as DNA, the CDR3 is TGTGCCAGCAGTTACTCGATTGGGGCGTCCACTGAAGCTTTCTTT.

The V gene is TRBV28, the J gene TRBJ1-5; 7 bases line up with TRBD1. The germline V gene has CDR1 MDHEN and CDR2 SYDVKM. After removal of 4 bases from V and 7 bases from J, the junction contained 10 bases not matched to a gene. CDR3 length: 15 residues. CDR3 coding DNA: TGTGCCAGCAGTTCGCTATTGCAGGGGGACCAGCCCCAGCATTTT. This sequence encodes CASSSLLQGDQPQHF. Complete variable domain (other parts from reference TRBV28 and TRBJ1-5): DVKVTQSSRYLVKRTGEKVFLECVQDMDHENMFWYRQDPGLGLRLIYFSYDVKMKEKGDIPEGYSVSREKKERFSLILESASTNQTSMYLCASSSLLQGDQPQHFGDGTRLSIL.

In this sample, this clone turned up once. The chain employs TRBV5-1 and TRBJ2-5; D is possibly TRBD1 (6 bases). The V end lost 0 bases, the J end lost 1 base, and 10 bases lay between the germline ends. Germline V gene sequence: CDR1 SGHRS, CDR2 YFSETQ. The CDR3 is 15 amino acids. CDR3 in DNA: TGCGCCAGCAGCTTGGCTCCAGGGGTCCAAGAGACCCAGTACTTC. Its protein is CASSLAPGVQETQYF.

This chain connects TRBV6-4 to TRBJ2-2; 7 nucleotides agree with TRBD1. Per germline, CDR1 MRHNA and CDR2 SNTAGT. The CDR3 runs to 15 residues. V trimming: 6 bases; J trimming: 3 bases; junction bases outside the gene matches: 7. CDR3 DNA sequence: TGTGCCAGCAGACAGACAGGGCGGGACACCGGGGAGCTGTTTTTT. Protein: CASRQTGRDTGELFF.

This chain links TRBV13 with TRBJ2-7; TRBD2 aligns across 7 bases. This CDR3 spans 14 amino acids. After removal of 3 bases from V and 1 base from J, the junction contained 3 bases not matched to a gene. Germline-derived CDR1 and CDR2 are PRHDT and FYEKMQ (reference sequence). The CDR3 loop reads CASSFSGFSYEQYF. Here the CDR3 DNA reads TGTGCCAGCAGCTTTAGCGGGTTTTCCTACGAGCAGTACTTC.

The chain is built from TRBV19 and TRBJ2-7; 7 bases line up with TRBD2. Germline CDR1 and CDR2: LNHDA and SQIVND (reference sequence). This CDR3 contains 15 residues. V shed 4 bases and J 2 bases; nucleotides not matched to a gene: 8. CDR3 nucleotide sequence: TGTGCCAGTAGTAACGGGAGGCTCGACACCTACGAGCAGTACTTC. Its protein product is CASSNGRLDTYEQYF.

This chain joins TRBV6-5 and TRBJ2-7, with 9 positions matching TRBD1. Germline V gene lookup returns CDR1 MNHEY and CDR2 SVGAGI. Unmatched junction bases numbered 9, after V lost 6 bases and J lost 6 bases. The CDR3 is made up of 14 amino acids. Here the CDR3 DNA reads TGTGCCAGCAGCAGGACCGGGACAGGGTTCGAGCAGTACTTC. Translation gives CASSRTGTGFEQYF.

This chain uses TRBV19 with TRBJ2-6, with D perhaps matching TRBD2 (6 bases). Germline loops: CDR1 LNHDA, CDR2 SQIVND (reference sequence). V lost 7 bases and J lost 3, with 22 bases in between. This CDR3 has 18 residues. CDR3 loop: CASTAPGRRFDGANVLTF. The CDR3 nucleotides are TGTGCCAGTACCGCCCCCGGGAGAAGATTTGATGGGGCCAACGTCCTGACTTTC.

The gene calls are TRBV21-1 and TRBJ1-3; the D call TRBD1 from the table was never checked on the DNA. TRBV21-1 is a pseudogene segment. There are 15 residues in the CDR3. As DNA, the CDR3 is TGTGCCCGCAAGACAGGTTCATTAGCTGGAAACACCATATATTTT. It yields the protein CARKTGSLAGNTIYF.

This clone is a singleton in its sample. The chain employs TRBV25-1 and TRBJ2-1, with 9 bases fitting TRBD1. CDR3 length: 14 amino acids. The ends lost 8 bases at V and 6 bases at J; junction bases unmatched: 8. Germline V gene lookup returns CDR1 MGHDK and CDR2 SYGVNS. CDR3: CASRGQGGVNEQFF. CDR3 in DNA: TGTGCCAGCCGGGGACAGGGAGGCGTCAATGAGCAGTTCTTC.

This clone was detected a few times. This sequence joins TRBV9 and TRBJ1-3; D is unresolved. V dropped 5 bases and J dropped 9 bases, with 9 bases sitting between them. The CDR3 is 11 amino acids. Germline-derived CDR1 and CDR2 are SGDLS and YYNGEE. This CDR3 reads CASSRDTTIYF. CDR3 nucleotides: TGTGCCAGCAGTAGAGACACCACCATATATTTT.

This rearrangement joins TRBV10-2 to TRBJ2-7; TRBD2 is a possible D gene (5 bases). The CDR3 sequence is 13 residues long. V lost 2 bases, J lost 2 bases, and 7 bases lay in between. Germline values: CDR1 WSHSY, CDR2 SAAADI. The CDR3 is CASSESGAYEQYF. CDR3 DNA sequence: TGCGCCAGCAGTGAGAGCGGAGCCTACGAGCAGTACTTC.

The chain employs TRBV6-4 and TRBJ2-1; 9 bases line up with TRBD2. Germline V lookup: CDR1 MRHNA, CDR2 SNTAGT. The CDR3 is 13 amino acids. V was pared by 6 bases and J by 7 bases, with 4 bases of the junction left unmatched. The CDR3 here is CASSPLAGNEQFF. DNA of the CDR3: TGTGCCAGCAGCCCACTAGCGGGTAATGAGCAGTTCTTC.

The chain couples TRBV28 to TRBJ1-5; D is undetermined. The CDR3 covers 12 residues. The germline V and J ends were trimmed by 4 bases and 4 bases, with 5 bases remaining between them. Germline CDR1 MDHEN, CDR2 SYDVKM. The CDR3 reads CASSYGNQPQHF. DNA of the CDR3: TGTGCCAGCAGTTACGGGAATCAGCCCCAGCATTTT.